The 26 T cell receptor beta chains in this list originate from one sample, sequenced in a study of T-cell memory formation after mild COVID-19. Each CDR3 protein is one row after TCRdb ran MiXCR on the 5' RACE reads. The sample consists of tens of thousands of distinct CDR3 sequences, approximately 16% of them appearing once. Sequenced input: PBMCs or a T cell subset sorted from them (not recorded which). The receptors were sampled from a man aged 18 to 35 who had mild COVID-19 (a few samples of this study predate the infection). Cell type and time point are not known.

This clonotype was observed a few times. This sequence joins TRBV6-5 and TRBJ2-1; TRBD1 agrees at 7 bases. The CDR3 is made up of 15 amino acids. V shed 6 bases, J shed 4 bases, and the junction held 9 bases outside the gene matches. Germline loops: CDR1 MNHEY, CDR2 SVGAGI. The CDR3 loop reads CASSRKDRVYNEQFF. The CDR3 DNA follows: TGTGCCAGCAGCCGCAAAGACAGGGTTTACAATGAGCAGTTCTTC.

This clonotype was counted only a few times. J is TRBJ2-7 and V is TRBV20-1; D uncertain. Trimming removed 3 bases from V and 1 base from J, with 10 bases in between. This CDR3 spans 13 amino acids. Germline V gives CDR1 DFQATT, CDR2 SNEGSKA (reference sequence). CDR3 bases: TGCAGTGCTAGTCCCGTGACATCCTACGAGCAGTACGTC. As protein: CSASPVTSYEQYV.

This clonotype was counted between two and nine times. The V and J genes are TRBV5-5 and TRBJ2-7; a weak D match, TRBD1 (5 bases). Per germline, CDR1 SGHKS and CDR2 YYEKEE (reference sequence). The V end was cut by 2 bases, the J end by 6 bases, with 15 bases between. The CDR3 runs to 14 residues. The CDR3 DNA is TGTGCCAGCAGCTTACGGGCAGGGTCAGGCGAGCAGTACTTC. Translation gives CASSLRAGSGEQYF. The full variable domain, in which reference TRBV5-5 and TRBJ2-7 provide the parts outside the CDR3, is DAGVTQSPTHLIKTRGQQVTLRCSPISGHKSVSWYQQVLGQGPQFIFQYYEKEERGRGNFPDRFSARQFPNYSSELNVNALLLGDSALYLCASSLRAGSGEQYFGPGTRLTVT.

Comment on this clonotype: A read error may account for a junction end that differs from germline. The V gene is TRBV5-1, the J gene TRBJ2-3; D may be TRBD1 (5 bases). Germline assignment: CDR1 SGHRS and CDR2 YFSETQ. The CDR3 spans 14 residues. The CDR3 region has the DNA TGCTCCAGCAGCTCCACACAGGCCTCAGATACGCAGTATTTT. Translation: CSSSSTQASDTQYF.

The chain couples TRBV7-9 to TRBJ2-1, with TRBD2 identical over 15 bases. Germline-derived CDR1 and CDR2 are SEHNR and FQNEAQ (reference sequence). Trimming took 5 bases from V and 5 from J; bases not matched to a gene: 10. CDR3 length equals 18 residues. The CDR3 DNA is TGTGCCAGCAGCCGTAGGACTAGCGGGGGGGCAGTAGACAATGAGCAGTTCTTC. Translation: CASSRRTSGGAVDNEQFF.

This clonotype was detected a few times. The chain employs TRBV6-2 or TRBV6-3 and TRBJ1-2; D may be TRBD1 (6 bases). V was shortened by 1 base and J by 8 bases, with 11 bases between the two germline ends. This CDR3 has 13 residues. Germline loops: CDR1 MNHEY, CDR2 SVGEGT. As DNA, the CDR3 is TGTGCCAGCAGTTACTGGCAGGGGCAAGGCTACACCTTC. As protein: CASSYWQGQGYTF.

The chain recombines TRBV29-1 with TRBJ1-2; 7 bases map to TRBD1. Germline CDR1 is SQVTM and CDR2 is ANQGSEA. The CDR3 is 14 amino acids. The V segment lost 6 bases and the J segment 5 bases; nucleotides outside the gene matches: 12. CDR3 residues: CSVQTGQEDYGYTF. In nucleotides, the CDR3 is TGCAGCGTGCAGACAGGGCAGGAGGATTATGGCTACACCTTC.

The chain couples TRBV21-1 to TRBJ2-7; the DNA was not compared with TRBD1, the D call given in the table. TRBV21-1 is flagged as a pseudogene. The CDR3 spans 15 residues. The CDR3 is CASSKGGTDSYEQYV. CDR3 DNA sequence: TGTGCCAGCAGCAAAGGGGGGACAGATAGCTACGAGCAGTACGTC.

This CDR3 is CASSVAGDLAFF. The CDR3 DNA reads as TGTGCCAGCAGCGTAGCGGGAGATTTAGCTTTCTTT. V gene TRBV9 combines with J gene TRBJ1-1; no definite D call. Germline CDR1 SGDLS, CDR2 YYNGEE. The CDR3 length is 12 residues. The germline V and J ends were trimmed by 0 bases and 10 bases, with 10 bases remaining between them.

This chain connects TRBV5-4 to TRBJ2-1, with 13 bases that match TRBD2. Germline CDR1 SGHNT, CDR2 YYREEE (reference sequence). V trimming: 7 bases; J trimming: 8 bases; junction bases outside the gene matches: 3. The CDR3 is made up of 13 amino acids. Here the CDR3 reads CASGTSGVDEQFF. The CDR3 DNA follows: TGTGCCAGCGGGACTAGCGGGGTCGATGAGCAGTTCTTC.

This clonotype was seen only a few times. The chain is built from TRBV4-1 and TRBJ1-4; TRBD1 matches 8 bases. Germline lookup yields CDR1 MGHRA and CDR2 YSYEKL. The CDR3 runs 21 residues. V lost 0 bases to trimming and J lost 5 bases; unmatched junction nucleotides: 20. The CDR3 DNA follows: TGCGCCAGCAGCCAAGATGCTATCAGGGGGCCCCTCCAGGGAGACAATGAAAAACTGTTTTTT. As protein: CASSQDAIRGPLQGDNEKLFF.

J is TRBJ1-1 and V is TRBV6-5; 7 bases match TRBD1. CDR1 and CDR2 (germline): MNHEY, SVGAGI. The CDR3 totals 13 residues. Trimming took 6 bases from V and 6 from J; bases not matched to a gene: 7. The CDR3 region is CASREGQVSEAFF. DNA for the CDR3: TGTGCCAGCAGAGAAGGACAGGTTTCTGAAGCTTTCTTT.

This clonotype was seen more than once but under ten times. This chain connects TRBV7-2 to TRBJ2-7; D is perhaps TRBD1 (5 bases). Between the trimmed V and J ends, which lost 2 bases and 4 bases, there was a span of 15 bases. The germline gives CDR1 SGHTA, CDR2 FQGNSA. This CDR3 contains 15 residues. The CDR3 is CASSLFPVDTYEQYF. Written as DNA, the CDR3 is TGTGCCAGCAGCTTATTCCCGGTGGACACATACGAGCAGTACTTC.

This clonotype is medium-sized. This chain connects TRBV4-3 to TRBJ2-3, with a weak D call TRBD2 (5 bases). V lost 4 bases, J lost 6 bases, and 11 bases lay in between. Germline V gives CDR1 LGHNA, CDR2 YSLEER. This CDR3 contains 13 residues. The CDR3 bases are TGCGCCAGCAGCCCCCCGAGGGCCGATACGCAGTATTTT. This encodes CASSPPRADTQYF.

This clonotype was observed a handful of times. This chain links TRBV11-1 with TRBJ1-1; 8 nucleotides agree with TRBD1. Trimming took 2 bases from V and 4 from J; bases not matched to a gene: 9. This CDR3 contains 16 residues. Per the germline V gene, CDR1 is SGHAT and CDR2 is FQDESV (reference sequence). For the CDR3, the DNA is TGTGCCAGCAGCTTATCAAGCAGGGGGCCGAGCACTGAAGCTTTCTTT. Translated, it gives CASSLSSRGPSTEAFF.

The V call is TRBV5-5, the J call TRBJ2-2; D is undetermined. The germline V gene has CDR1 SGHKS and CDR2 YYEKEE (reference sequence). V dropped 5 bases and J dropped 0 bases, with 8 bases sitting between them. The CDR3 spans 14 residues. The CDR3 sequence is CASRISANTGELFF. CDR3 bases: TGTGCCAGCAGAATCTCAGCGAACACCGGGGAGCTGTTTTTT.

This clonotype occurred a few times. The chain couples TRBV20-1 to TRBJ2-5; D gene ambiguous. The CDR3 covers 14 residues. The germline CDR1 and CDR2 sequences are DFQATT and SNEGSKA (reference sequence). Trimming removed 3 bases at V and 1 base at J, with 12 bases between. The CDR3 here is CSARIRTAQETQYF. CDR3 DNA sequence: TGCAGTGCTAGGATTCGAACAGCCCAAGAGACCCAGTACTTC.

The J gene is TRBJ2-5, the V gene TRBV4-2, with 9 bases identical to TRBD1. The CDR3 totals 15 residues. Germline lookup yields CDR1 LGHNA and CDR2 YNFKEQ. Germline trimming cut 4 bases from V and 3 bases from J; bases unmatched to any gene: 6. CDR3 protein: CASSRVTGGKETQYF. The CDR3 coding sequence is TGTGCCAGCAGCCGGGTGACAGGGGGAAAAGAGACCCAGTACTTC.

This chain's CDR3 is CASSLPDRKGYTF. CDR3 DNA sequence: TGCGCCAGCAGCCTACCGGACAGGAAAGGCTACACCTTC. This chain links TRBV4-1 with TRBJ1-2, with TRBD1 matching 7 bases. Germline V CDR1 and CDR2: MGHRA, YSYEKL. This CDR3 spans 13 amino acids. The J segment lost 8 bases and the V segment lost 4 bases, leaving 7 bases of the junction unmatched.

DNA of the CDR3: TGTGCCAGCAAAGCTAGCGGGGAGGAGACCCAGTACTTC. Protein product: CASKASGEETQYF. The rearrangement uses TRBV4-2 and TRBJ2-5; 9 bases are a match to TRBD2. Looked up from germline, CDR1 is LGHNA and CDR2 is YNFKEQ. This CDR3 comprises 13 residues. V lost 7 bases to trimming and J lost 5 bases; unmatched junction nucleotides: 5.

This chain links TRBV9 with TRBJ1-4, with D perhaps matching TRBD1 (5 bases). From germline, CDR1 is SGDLS and CDR2 YYNGEE. The CDR3 runs 13 residues. V was clipped by 5 bases and J by 7 bases, with 12 bases between them. CDR3 in amino acids: CASSQDQGEKLFF. The DNA for the CDR3 is TGTGCCAGCAGTCAAGACCAGGGTGAAAAACTGTTTTTT.

The chain couples TRBV4-1 to TRBJ2-2; 7 bases are shared with TRBD1. The CDR3 is 16 amino acids. Germline CDR1 and CDR2: MGHRA and YSYEKL. V lost 3 bases, J lost 6 bases, and 10 bases stayed unmatched. The CDR3 coding sequence is TGCGCCAGCAGCCATCCCCGGGACAGTTCATCCGGGGAGCTGTTTTTT. Amino acids: CASSHPRDSSSGELFF.

The rearrangement uses TRBV4-1 and TRBJ2-4; 8 nucleotides align to TRBD1. This CDR3 spans 17 amino acids. Per the germline V gene, CDR1 is MGHRA and CDR2 is YSYEKL. After removal of 0 bases from V and 3 bases from J, the junction contained 7 bases not matched to a gene. The CDR3 loop is CASSQDGQGFGKNIQYF. The CDR3 DNA is TGCGCCAGCAGCCAAGATGGACAGGGCTTCGGCAAAAACATTCAGTACTTC.

The chain couples TRBV7-9 to TRBJ2-1; TRBD1 matches at 10 bases. From germline, CDR1 is SEHNR and CDR2 FQNEAQ (reference sequence). Losses at the gene ends were 5 bases for V and 16 bases for J; bases not matched to a gene: 11. The CDR3 runs 13 residues. CDR3 protein: CASSRSPGQGRFF. CDR3 nucleotides: TGTGCCAGCAGCCGATCGCCGGGACAGGGGCGATTCTTC.

The rearrangement joins TRBV4-1 to TRBJ2-2; 10 bases map to TRBD1. In germline, CDR1 is MGHRA, CDR2 YSYEKL. The J segment lost 2 bases and the V segment lost 6 bases, leaving 6 bases of the junction unmatched. The CDR3 runs 16 residues. Here the CDR3 reads CASSRGTGVNTGELFF. In DNA form, the CDR3 reads TGCGCCAGCAGTCGAGGGACAGGGGTAAACACCGGGGAGCTGTTTTTT.

The chain carries TRBV4-1 and TRBJ2-7, with a possible D match to TRBD1 (5 bases). CDR1 is MGHRA, CDR2 YSYEKL, per germline. The V end lost 1 base, the J end lost 8 bases, and 15 bases lay between the germline ends. The CDR3 length is 14 residues. The CDR3 loop reads CASSQGQGKVKQYF. In DNA, the CDR3 is TGCGCCAGCAGCCAAGGTCAGGGTAAAGTTAAGCAGTACTTC.